This TCR beta chain was identified during a study of cytomegalovirus exposure and HLA in healthy donors. About the study: Caucasian-associated ancestry cluster membership applied to less than 85% of approximately 420 genotyped donors. Regarding the study as a whole: In a later analysis, DRB1 alleles had the most associated TCRs; HLA-C alleles the fewest. Per a later analysis, HLA-associated TCR beta chains showed more clonal expansion than other, equally common TCR beta chains. It was taken for granted in presence/absence analyses that sequencing depth across donors was roughly uniform.

60 Vbeta and 13 Jbeta primers were used in PCR. This table comes from immunoSEQ multiplex PCR, and its TCRdb copy is limited to in-frame clones, with some not included. The sample contains roughly 230,000 clones, 92% of which appear only once. As regards this clone: Its antigen is undetermined.

The germline V and J ends were trimmed by 0 bases and 5 bases, with 12 bases remaining between them. The V gene's germline CDR1 is SGHDT and CDR2 YYEEEE. This CDR3 is 15 amino acids long. The rearrangement uses TRBV5-6 and TRBJ2-1; tentatively, D is TRBD2 (5 bases). The clonotype originates from a girl aged 2 to 10 in good health and CMV-seronegative. Sequencing was performed on PBMCs. CDR3 nucleotides: TGTGCCAGCAGCTTGGATGGTAGCGAACACAATGAGCAGTTCTTC. Its translation is CASSLDGSEHNEQFF.